These T cell receptor beta chains were read from a single sample in a study of T cell repertoires in cytomegalovirus infection. The antigens for these receptors are not known. TCRdb fed the reads into MiXCR, producing one record per CDR3 protein. Altogether 550,000 to 850,000 distinct CDR3 sequences are present, 30% to 35% being singletons, with the ten largest covering 15% to 20%. The source was cultured PBMCs, collected from culture after CMV antigen stimulation. These receptors were taken from a human donor in good health (CMV status not recorded). Some clones in this sample may be carry-over from other donors' samples. Each CDR3 is given with its conserved first and last residue. Each record gives: J gene, D gene, clone size, V gene, CDR3 DNA, CDR3 protein. The D gene is left open where the match is weak. Clone size is stated in some rows and not others, as once, few, many or a class when expanded.

J gene: TRBJ2-1
D gene: TRBD2
clone size: many
V gene: TRBV7-2
CDR3 DNA: TGTGCCAGCAGCCCGAGCGGGGGTTACAATGAGCAGTTCTTC
CDR3 protein: CASSPSGGYNEQFF

J gene: TRBJ1-5
D gene: -
clone size: -
V gene: TRBV7-9
CDR3 DNA: TGTGCCAGCAGCACCGAGTATCAGCCCCAGCATTTT
CDR3 protein: CASSTEYQPQHF

J gene: TRBJ2-3
D gene: -
clone size: -
V gene: TRBV25-1
CDR3 DNA: TGTGCCAGCAGTGAAATGGGACCCGCCGATACGCAGTATTTT
CDR3 protein: CASSEMGPADTQYF

J gene: TRBJ2-7
D gene: TRBD2
clone size: -
V gene: TRBV6-1
CDR3 DNA: TGTGCCAGCAGTACGGGCCGGGGGGACCGCTACGAGCAGTACTTC
CDR3 protein: CASSTGRGDRYEQYF

J gene: TRBJ2-5
D gene: TRBD2
clone size: -
V gene: TRBV20-1
CDR3 DNA: TGCAGTGCTAGCCCGACTAGCGGGGGTCCCCAAGAGACCCAGTACTTC
CDR3 protein: CSASPTSGGPQETQYF

J gene: TRBJ2-2
D gene: TRBD1
clone size: few
V gene: TRBV28
CDR3 DNA: TGTGCCAGCAGCCAGGGACAGGGGGCCGGGGAGCTGTTTTTT
CDR3 protein: CASSQGQGAGELFF

J gene: TRBJ2-1
D gene: -
clone size: -
V gene: TRBV19
CDR3 DNA: TGTGCCAGTGGTACCGCGGGGCGGTTCGAGCAGTTCTTC
CDR3 protein: CASGTAGRFEQFF

J gene: TRBJ2-3
D gene: TRBD1
clone size: -
V gene: TRBV27
CDR3 DNA: TGTGCCAGCAGTTCCAGGGGGCGGACAGATACGCAGTATTTT
CDR3 protein: CASSSRGRTDTQYF

J gene: TRBJ2-1
D gene: -
clone size: -
V gene: TRBV6-1
CDR3 DNA: TGTGCCAGCAGTTGGGCCTCCCTGGCCTACAATGAGCAGTTCTTC
CDR3 protein: CASSWASLAYNEQFF

J gene: TRBJ2-3
D gene: TRBD1
clone size: -
V gene: TRBV28
CDR3 DNA: TGTGCCAGCAGTTTCCTGGACAGGGCGGGCACAGATACGCAGTATTTT
CDR3 protein: CASSFLDRAGTDTQYF

J gene: TRBJ2-3
D gene: -
clone size: many
V gene: TRBV7-2
CDR3 DNA: TGTGCCAGCAGCGCGTCCAGAACAGATACGCAGTATTTT
CDR3 protein: CASSASRTDTQYF

J gene: TRBJ2-7
D gene: -
clone size: -
V gene: TRBV20-1
CDR3 DNA: TGCAGTGCTAGAGATTTCCTTGGGCAGGGATACGAGCAGTACTTC
CDR3 protein: CSARDFLGQGYEQYF

J gene: TRBJ2-1
D gene: -
clone size: -
V gene: TRBV30
CDR3 DNA: TGTGCCTGGAGTAATCCCGAAAGCTCCTACAATGAGCAGTTCTTC
CDR3 protein: CAWSNPESSYNEQFF

J gene: TRBJ2-3
D gene: TRBD1
clone size: -
V gene: TRBV24-1
CDR3 DNA: TGTGCCACCAGTGAGCCTGGGACAGGGGGCGGGACGGCGCAGTATTTT
CDR3 protein: CATSEPGTGGGTAQYF

J gene: TRBJ2-7
D gene: TRBD2
clone size: -
V gene: TRBV6-8
CDR3 DNA: TGTGCCAGCAGTTACTCATCTTTGGCTAGCGGACCCTACGAGCAGTACTTC
CDR3 protein: CASSYSSLASGPYEQYF

J gene: TRBJ2-5
D gene: -
clone size: -
V gene: TRBV6-1
CDR3 DNA: TGTGCCAGCAGTATTCGGGGAGTCCAAGAGACCCAGTACTTC
CDR3 protein: CASSIRGVQETQYF

J gene: TRBJ1-3
D gene: -
clone size: few
V gene: TRBV25-1
CDR3 DNA: TGTGCCACCCGTTTGGCCGCTGGAAACACCATATATTTT
CDR3 protein: CATRLAAGNTIYF

J gene: TRBJ2-3
D gene: -
clone size: few
V gene: TRBV20-1
CDR3 DNA: TGCAGTGCTAGGCTCGGGGCAGATACGCAGTATTTT
CDR3 protein: CSARLGADTQYF

J gene: TRBJ2-1
D gene: TRBD2
clone size: -
V gene: TRBV12-3/TRBV12-4
CDR3 DNA: TGTGCCAGCGGGGCGGGGGGCAATGAGCAGTTCTTC
CDR3 protein: CASGAGGNEQFF

J gene: TRBJ1-2
D gene: -
clone size: once
V gene: TRBV19
CDR3 DNA: TGTGCCAGTAGTATCTCAGGGGCACATGGCTACACCTTC
CDR3 protein: CASSISGAHGYTF

J gene: TRBJ2-7
D gene: TRBD1
clone size: few
V gene: TRBV6-2/TRBV6-3
CDR3 DNA: TGTGCCAGCACCTCCCTCGGGACAGGGGGAGCCTACGAGCAGTACTTC
CDR3 protein: CASTSLGTGGAYEQYF

J gene: TRBJ1-2
D gene: -
clone size: few
V gene: TRBV18
CDR3 DNA: TGTGCCAGCTCACCTATACAGGGAATCGATGGCTACACCTTC
CDR3 protein: CASSPIQGIDGYTF

J gene: TRBJ1-5
D gene: -
clone size: few
V gene: TRBV7-8
CDR3 DNA: TGTGCCAGCAGCCCTCGTACAGGCGACAGGAATCAGCCCCAGCATTTT
CDR3 protein: CASSPRTGDRNQPQHF

J gene: TRBJ2-2
D gene: TRBD1
clone size: many
V gene: TRBV7-8
CDR3 DNA: TGTGCCAGCGGACGACAGGGAGACACCGGGGAGCTGTTTTTT
CDR3 protein: CASGRQGDTGELFF

J gene: TRBJ2-7
D gene: -
clone size: -
V gene: TRBV12-3/TRBV12-4
CDR3 DNA: TGTGCCAGCAGTTTTAGGGTTACCTACGAGCAGTACTTC
CDR3 protein: CASSFRVTYEQYF

J gene: TRBJ2-5
D gene: -
clone size: -
V gene: TRBV4-1
CDR3 DNA: TGCGCCAGCGGAACCCGGGGTGGCGGGGTTAGAGAGACCCAGTACTTC
CDR3 protein: CASGTRGGGVRETQYF

J gene: TRBJ1-1
D gene: -
clone size: few
V gene: TRBV27
CDR3 DNA: TGTGCCAGCAGTCACCTACGAGGGGCATACACTGAAGCTTTCTTT
CDR3 protein: CASSHLRGAYTEAFF

J gene: TRBJ2-1
D gene: -
clone size: -
V gene: TRBV7-9
CDR3 DNA: TGTGCCAGCAGCTTAGTTGTAACCAGAAATGAGCAGTTCTTC
CDR3 protein: CASSLVVTRNEQFF

J gene: TRBJ1-4
D gene: -
clone size: few
V gene: TRBV4-1
CDR3 DNA: TGCGCCAGCAGCCAAGTTGGGGGAAATGAAAAACTGTTTTTT
CDR3 protein: CASSQVGGNEKLFF

J gene: TRBJ2-3
D gene: -
clone size: few
V gene: TRBV18
CDR3 DNA: TGTGCCAGCTCACCACCGGACGGAGATACGCAGTATTTT
CDR3 protein: CASSPPDGDTQYF

J gene: TRBJ2-5
D gene: TRBD2
clone size: -
V gene: TRBV2
CDR3 DNA: TGTGCCAGCAGTGATTCGGCTTCGAGCGGGAGACAAGAGACCCAGTACTTC
CDR3 protein: CASSDSASSGRQETQYF

J gene: TRBJ2-7
D gene: -
clone size: -
V gene: TRBV7-6
CDR3 DNA: TGTGCCAGCAGCTTATACCGAGTACAGGGACCCTACGAGCAGTACTTC
CDR3 protein: CASSLYRVQGPYEQYF

J gene: TRBJ1-5
D gene: -
clone size: -
V gene: TRBV28
CDR3 DNA: TGTGCCAGCACCTCGATTAATCAGCCCCAGCATTTT
CDR3 protein: CASTSINQPQHF

J gene: TRBJ1-1
D gene: -
clone size: -
V gene: TRBV7-6
CDR3 DNA: TGTGCCAGCAGCCCCTCTATTACTGAAGCTTTCTTT
CDR3 protein: CASSPSITEAFF

J gene: TRBJ1-1
D gene: -
clone size: many
V gene: TRBV7-2
CDR3 DNA: TGTGCCAGCAGCTTTTACCCACCGGGCAGGATGAACACTGAAGCTTTCTTT
CDR3 protein: CASSFYPPGRMNTEAFF

J gene: TRBJ2-7
D gene: TRBD2
clone size: -
V gene: TRBV7-2
CDR3 DNA: TGTGCCAGCAGCCGCATGGGGGGAGGGCCGGGCGAGCAGTACTTC
CDR3 protein: CASSRMGGGPGEQYF

J gene: TRBJ1-2
D gene: -
clone size: -
V gene: TRBV7-9
CDR3 DNA: TGTGCCAGCAGCTTAGCGGGGGGCTTGAGTAACTATGGCTACACCTTC
CDR3 protein: CASSLAGGLSNYGYTF